The 20 T cell receptor beta chains in this list originate from one sample, sequenced in a study of CD8 T cells in ankylosing spondylitis. TCRdb re-analysed the 5' RACE reads in MiXCR, keeping a single row per CDR3 protein. The sample records under 250,000 distinct CDR3 sequences, 32% being singletons. Sequenced: blood, either unsorted or a sorted T cell fraction (not recorded which). These TCRs come from a male donor with ankylosing spondylitis or in good health (not recorded which).

This clonotype was seen only a few times. V usage is TRBV10-3 and J usage is TRBJ1-2; possibly TRBD1 for D (6 bases). Per the germline V gene, CDR1 is ENHRY and CDR2 is SYGVKD. This CDR3 region has 13 residues. V was pared by 0 bases and J by 7 bases, with 9 bases between. CDR3 nucleotide sequence: TGTGCCATCAGTGAGTCTGCAGGGGCTGGCTACACCTTC. It translates to CAISESAGAGYTF.

This chain links TRBV5-1 with TRBJ2-2; 7 bases line up with TRBD2. CDR3 size: 15 residues. Unmatched junction bases numbered 6, after V lost 1 base and J lost 6 bases. Germline CDR1 and CDR2: SGHRS and YFSETQ. The CDR3 nucleotides read TGCGCCAGCAGCTTGTTAACTAGCGAGGCCGGGGAGCTGTTTTTT. Translation: CASSLLTSEAGELFF.

V is TRBV7-9 and J is TRBJ2-7; 9 positions agree with TRBD2. Germline trimming cut 4 bases from V and 2 bases from J; bases unmatched to any gene: 9. Germline values: CDR1 SEHNR, CDR2 FQNEAQ (reference sequence). This CDR3 has 16 residues. The CDR3 DNA is TGTGCCAGCAGCTCCCACCGACTAGCGGCCACCTACGAGCAGTACTTC. Its translation: CASSSHRLAATYEQYF.

The V gene is TRBV7-2, the J gene TRBJ2-5; 10 bases match TRBD2. This CDR3 has 17 amino acids. Trimming took 1 base from V and 3 from J; bases not matched to a gene: 8. CDR1 is SGHTA and CDR2 is FQGNSA in the germline V gene. CDR3 nucleotide sequence: TGTGCCAGCAGCTTAGGAGGGCCCGGGACTAGCGAAGAGACCCAGTACTTC. As protein: CASSLGGPGTSEETQYF.

This clonotype has a handful of counts. This chain connects TRBV20-1 to TRBJ2-3; 8 bases are shared with TRBD2. CDR1 and CDR2 (germline): DFQATT, SNEGSKA (reference sequence). Germline trimming cut 0 bases from V and 9 bases from J; bases unmatched to any gene: 20. This CDR3 has 18 residues. For the CDR3, the DNA is TGCAGTGCTAGAGAGCTGGGATCGCTAGCGGGCCCTACTTCCACGCAGTATTTT. It codes for CSARELGSLAGPTSTQYF.

This chain connects TRBV11-2 to TRBJ2-1; D is possibly TRBD2 (6 bases). The CDR3 is 19 amino acids. V gave up 1 base and J gave up 4 bases, with 23 bases separating them. Looked up from germline, CDR1 is SGHAT and CDR2 is FQNNGV. CDR3 sequence reads: CASSLGYSGLSSPYNEQFF. In DNA, the CDR3 is TGTGCCAGCAGCTTAGGTTACAGTGGACTATCTAGTCCATACAATGAGCAGTTCTTC.

This clonotype has a handful of counts. The chain has TRBV12-5 and TRBJ2-1; 7 bases fit TRBD2. The CDR3 length is 15 residues. V was clipped by 9 bases and J by 1 base; unmatched bases: 9. The germline gives CDR1 LGHNT, CDR2 FRNRAP. The CDR3 nucleotides are TGTGCTAGCTCCCCCGGGACTATGTCCTACAATGAGCAGTTCTTC. This sequence encodes CASSPGTMSYNEQFF.

This clonotype was detected a few times. The chain joins TRBV20-1 to TRBJ2-2, with TRBD2 matching 8 bases. CDR1 DFQATT and CDR2 SNEGSKA come from the germline V gene (reference sequence). The CDR3 runs to 16 residues. With V trimmed by 6 bases and J by 1 base, 10 bases remained unmatched. The chain's CDR3 is CSATGTSVWNTGELFF. Here the CDR3 DNA reads TGCAGTGCCACCGGGACTAGTGTATGGAACACCGGGGAGCTGTTTTTT.

The V gene is TRBV10-3, the J gene TRBJ2-1; no reliable D call. V dropped 6 bases and J dropped 4 bases, with 13 bases sitting between them. The germline gives CDR1 ENHRY, CDR2 SYGVKD. The CDR3 consists of 14 residues. CDR3 in amino acids: CAISPPLGYNEQFF. The CDR3 nucleotides read TGTGCCATCAGCCCCCCGCTGGGGTACAATGAGCAGTTCTTC.

In its sample, this clonotype was seen a few times. The chain links TRBV20-1 to TRBJ2-7, with D perhaps matching TRBD1 (6 bases). V gave up 0 bases and J gave up 0 bases, with 15 bases separating them. This CDR3 is built from 16 residues. Germline CDR1 DFQATT, CDR2 SNEGSKA (reference sequence). CDR3 sequence (DNA): TGCAGTGCTAGAGATCCGGAGACAGGACTCTCCTACGAGCAGTACTTC. Translating gives CSARDPETGLSYEQYF.

The chain is built from TRBV27 and TRBJ1-2, with 7 bases fitting TRBD1. With V trimmed by 6 bases and J by 4 bases, 8 bases remained unmatched. CDR1 MNHEY and CDR2 SMNVEV come from the germline V gene (reference sequence). There are 14 residues in the CDR3. CDR3 in amino acids: CASRPTGLVYGYTF. In nucleotides, the CDR3 is TGTGCCAGCAGGCCGACAGGGCTGGTCTATGGCTACACCTTC.

There are many counts of this clonotype. The CDR3 DNA follows: TGTGCCATCAGTGGGACAGGGGGTGTGCACGAGCAGTACTTC. This codes for CAISGTGGVHEQYF. The chain joins TRBV10-3 to TRBJ2-7, with 10 bases aligning to TRBD1. From germline, CDR1 is ENHRY and CDR2 SYGVKD. J lost 5 bases, V lost 4 bases, and 5 bases had no gene match. This CDR3 is built from 14 residues.

This chain links TRBV7-2 with TRBJ2-2, with D maybe TRBD2 (5 bases). The CDR3 has 13 amino acids. CDR1 and CDR2 from the germline V gene are SGHTA and FQGNSA. V was cut by 5 bases and J by 3 bases, with 7 bases left in between. CDR3 region: CASSADYTGELFF. CDR3 DNA: TGTGCCAGCAGCGCGGACTACACCGGGGAGCTGTTTTTT.

This clonotype was detected only a few times. The V call is TRBV20-1, the J call TRBJ2-7; either TRBD1 or TRBD2 may supply D (5 bases each). CDR3 size: 15 residues. V shed 5 bases and J shed 1 base, with 18 bases lying between them. Germline CDR1 is DFQATT and CDR2 is SNEGSKA (reference sequence). CDR3 amino acids: CSAGYRDLRSYEQYF. CDR3 in DNA: TGCAGTGCTGGATACCGGGACCTCCGTTCCTACGAGCAGTACTTC.

This clonotype was found once. The J gene is TRBJ2-3, the V gene TRBV5-1; a weak D match, TRBD1 (6 bases). V was pared by 3 bases and J by 6 bases, with 14 bases between. The CDR3 has 14 residues. Germline-derived CDR1 and CDR2 are SGHRS and YFSETQ. The CDR3 spells CASSWSRTEDTQYF. CDR3 nucleotides: TGCGCCAGCAGCTGGAGCCGGACAGAGGATACGCAGTATTTT.

This clonotype showed up just a few times. This chain uses TRBV12-3 or TRBV12-4 with TRBJ2-5; tentative D call: TRBD2 (6 bases). Trimming pared 6 bases from V and 2 bases from J, leaving 16 bases between. The CDR3 is made up of 15 amino acids. The CDR3 region is CASSPGASEQETQYF. CDR3 sequence (DNA): TGTGCCAGCAGCCCCGGGGCTAGCGAACAAGAGACCCAGTACTTC.

This clonotype has a single count. This chain uses TRBV11-2 with TRBJ1-1; tentatively, D is TRBD1 (6 bases). CDR1 SGHAT and CDR2 FQNNGV come from the germline V gene. The ends were cut back, 4 bases at V and 4 bases at J, with 16 bases in the middle. CDR3 length equals 15 residues. CDR3 sequence reads: CASSSNREMVTEAFF. Written as DNA, the CDR3 is TGTGCCAGCAGCTCTAACAGGGAAATGGTCACTGAAGCTTTCTTT.

CDR3 DNA sequence: TGTGCCAGCAGTAAAGGACAGGGGGAGATAGCCAAAAACATTCAGTACTTC. Protein: CASSKGQGEIAKNIQYF. V and J are TRBV6-1 and TRBJ2-4; 10 nucleotides match TRBD1. CDR1 is MNHNS, CDR2 SASEGT, per germline. The CDR3 runs to 17 residues. Trimming cost V 5 bases and J 0 bases; bases outside gene matches: 7.

In its sample, this clonotype was seen a few times. The CDR3 sequence is CASTSPVDEQFF. In DNA, the CDR3 is TGTGCCAGCACCTCCCCGGTCGATGAGCAGTTCTTC. This chain uses TRBV28 with TRBJ2-1; no reliable D call. Germline CDR1 is MDHEN and CDR2 is SYDVKM. The CDR3 length is 12 residues. V was shortened by 7 bases and J by 8 bases, with 12 bases between the two germline ends.

The CDR3 reads CASSYEVNLSNQPQHF. CDR3 nucleotide sequence: TGTGCCAGCAGTTACGAGGTGAACCTTAGCAATCAGCCCCAGCATTTT. The genes are TRBV6-5 and TRBJ1-5; D remains unclear. This CDR3 has 16 residues. With 2 bases removed from V and 0 bases from J, the gap between germline ends came to 11 bases. Germline V gene sequence: CDR1 MNHEY, CDR2 SVGAGI.